This T cell receptor (beta chain) was identified during a study of T-cell reconstitution after alpha-beta-depleted transplantation in children. This clonotype was detected ten times or more. Unique molecular identifiers were used in preparing the TCRbeta library. TCRdb reprocessed the PCR reads with MiXCR, giving one entry per CDR3 protein. The data hold more than 90,000 distinct CDR3 sequences, with approximately 10% observed a single time. The CDR3 extends over 13 amino acids. Between the trimmed V and J ends, which lost 8 bases and 0 bases, there was a span of 13 bases. The V gene's germline CDR1 is DFQATT and CDR2 SNEGSKA (reference sequence).

Here the sequenced sample was PBMCs, taken before TCRalphabeta/CD19-depleted stem cell transplant. The receptor comes from a boy younger than 10 with acute lymphoblastic leukemia, due to receive a stem cell transplant. The chain recombines TRBV20-1 with TRBJ1-1; the D gene is possibly TRBD1 (5 bases). CDR3 sequence reads: CSTPTALNTEAFF. The CDR3 bases are TGCAGTACCCCGACAGCCCTGAACACTGAAGCTTTCTTT.